This T cell receptor (beta chain) came from a study of OX40 agonist ivuxolimab in advanced cancers. Method: immunoSEQ multiplex PCR; TCRdb's copy keeps in-frame clones and lacks some. The sample has fewer than 70,000 clones; 77% are singletons. The CDR3 has 17 amino acids. This clonotype was sampled from an adult with an advanced solid tumor such as melanoma, head and neck, liver or kidney cancer. The sequencing here drew on CD4+ or CD8+ T cells sorted from blood, taken in a trial of the OX40 agonist ivuxolimab. The chain carries TRBV21-1 and TRBJ2-5. TRBV21-1 is shown as a pseudogene. This CDR3 is CASILGSRKPYQETQYF. The CDR3 DNA reads TGTGCCAGCATCCTGGGGTCTAGAAAACCGTACCAAGAGACCCAGTACTTC.